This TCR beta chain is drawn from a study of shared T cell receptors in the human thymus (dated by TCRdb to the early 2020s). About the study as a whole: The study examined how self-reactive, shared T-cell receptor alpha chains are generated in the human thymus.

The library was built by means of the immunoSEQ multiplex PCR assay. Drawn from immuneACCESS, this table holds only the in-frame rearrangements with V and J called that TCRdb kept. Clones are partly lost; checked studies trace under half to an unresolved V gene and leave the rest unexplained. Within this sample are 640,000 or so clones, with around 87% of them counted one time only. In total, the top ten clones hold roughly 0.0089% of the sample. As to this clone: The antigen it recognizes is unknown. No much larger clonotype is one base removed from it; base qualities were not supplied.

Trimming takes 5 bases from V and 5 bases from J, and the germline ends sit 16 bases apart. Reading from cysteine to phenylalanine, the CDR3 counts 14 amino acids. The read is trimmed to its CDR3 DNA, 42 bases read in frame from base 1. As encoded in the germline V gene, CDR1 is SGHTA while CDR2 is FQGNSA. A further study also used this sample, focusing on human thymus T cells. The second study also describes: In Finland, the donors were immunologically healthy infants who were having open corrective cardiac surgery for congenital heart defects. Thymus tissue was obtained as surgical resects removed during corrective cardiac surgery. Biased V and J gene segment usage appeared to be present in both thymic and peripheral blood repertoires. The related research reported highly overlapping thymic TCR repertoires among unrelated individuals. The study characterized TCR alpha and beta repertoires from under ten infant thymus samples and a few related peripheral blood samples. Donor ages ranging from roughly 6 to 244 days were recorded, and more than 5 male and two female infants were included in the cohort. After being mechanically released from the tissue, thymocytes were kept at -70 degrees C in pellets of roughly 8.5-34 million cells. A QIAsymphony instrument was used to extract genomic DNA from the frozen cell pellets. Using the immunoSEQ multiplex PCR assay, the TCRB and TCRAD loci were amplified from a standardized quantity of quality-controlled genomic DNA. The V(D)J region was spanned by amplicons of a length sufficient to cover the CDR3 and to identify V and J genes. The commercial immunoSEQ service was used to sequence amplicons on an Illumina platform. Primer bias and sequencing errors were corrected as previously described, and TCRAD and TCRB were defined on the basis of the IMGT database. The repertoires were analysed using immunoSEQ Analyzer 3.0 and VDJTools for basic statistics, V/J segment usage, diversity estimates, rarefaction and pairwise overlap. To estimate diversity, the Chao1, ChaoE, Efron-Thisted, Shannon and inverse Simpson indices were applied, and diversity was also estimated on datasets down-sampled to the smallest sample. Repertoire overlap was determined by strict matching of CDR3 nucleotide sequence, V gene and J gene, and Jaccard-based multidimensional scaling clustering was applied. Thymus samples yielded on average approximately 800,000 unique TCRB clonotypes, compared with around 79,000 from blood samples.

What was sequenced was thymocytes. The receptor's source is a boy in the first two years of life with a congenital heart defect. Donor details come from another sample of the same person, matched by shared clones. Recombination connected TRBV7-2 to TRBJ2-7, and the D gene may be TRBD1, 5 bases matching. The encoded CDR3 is CASSPARQGHEQYF. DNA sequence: TGTGCCAGCAGCCCAGCTCGCCAGGGCCACGAGCAGTACTTC.